Presented here are 8 T cell receptor beta chains from one specimen sequenced in a study of cytotoxic CD8 clonotypes in ibrutinib-treated CLL. Repertoires were generated with immunoSEQ multiplex PCR, while TCRdb's copy carries only in-frame clones and drops some. The profile shows over 150,000 clones, over 60% of them singletons. The sample here was PBMCs, taken after 24 months of ibrutinib treatment. The receptors were gathered from a human donor with chronic lymphocytic leukemia.

The J gene is TRBJ2-3, the V gene TRBV15; the D gene is possibly TRBD2 (7 bases). CDR1 and CDR2 (germline): LNHNV, YYDKDF (reference sequence). The CDR3 loop spans 16 amino acids. The V end was cut by 6 bases, the J end by 2 bases, with 18 bases between. In DNA, the CDR3 is TGTGCCACCAGTGGCGCGGGGGCGCGGGCCACAGATACGCAGTATTTT. Translation gives CATSGAGARATDTQYF.

The chain employs TRBV7-2 and TRBJ2-2, with D maybe TRBD2 (6 bases). There are 14 residues in the CDR3. The ends were cut back, 1 base at V and 5 bases at J, with 8 bases in the middle. The germline CDR1 and CDR2 sequences are SGHTA and FQGNSA. DNA for the CDR3: TGTGCCAGCAGCTTAGGCAGCGGGACCGGGGAGCTGTTTTTT. Residues: CASSLGSGTGELFF.

This clone has more than one count but fewer than ten. The chain has TRBV27 and TRBJ1-2, with D perhaps matching TRBD1 (6 bases). The germline CDR1 and CDR2 sequences are MNHEY and SMNVEV (reference sequence). The CDR3 is made up of 14 amino acids. Deletions cut 5 bases from V and 1 base from J, with 11 bases between. The CDR3, as DNA: TGTGCCAGCAGTAGGACAGCAAATAACTATGGCTACACCTTC. Residues: CASSRTANNYGYTF.

The chain links TRBV11-2 to TRBJ2-7, with no clear D. Germline lookup yields CDR1 SGHAT and CDR2 FQNNGV. CDR3 length: 14 residues. The V end lost 1 base, the J end lost 7 bases, and 14 bases lay between the germline ends. CDR3 loop: CASSLVSMLGEQYF. The DNA of the CDR3 is TGTGCCAGCAGCTTAGTCTCCATGCTGGGAGAGCAGTACTTC.

The chain is built from TRBV6-6 and TRBJ1-2, with TRBD1 as a possible D gene (6 bases). The germline V gene has CDR1 MNHNY and CDR2 SVGAGI (reference sequence). Trimming shortened V by 5 bases and J by 4 bases, and 11 bases separated the two germline ends. The CDR3 has 13 amino acids. The CDR3 sequence: CASSQTGTYGYTF. The CDR3 DNA follows: TGTGCCAGCAGTCAGACAGGTACCTATGGCTACACCTTC.

V gene TRBV19 combines with J gene TRBJ2-5; D not resolved. Germline V gives CDR1 LNHDA, CDR2 SQIVND (reference sequence). The CDR3 spans 12 residues. With 5 bases removed from V and 2 bases from J, the gap between germline ends came to 6 bases. This CDR3 is CASSLTQETQYF. The CDR3 nucleotides read TGTGCCAGTAGTCTGACGCAAGAGACCCAGTACTTC. The full variable domain, in which reference TRBV19 and TRBJ2-5 provide the parts outside the CDR3, is DGGITQSPKYLFRKEGQNVTLSCEQNLNHDAMYWYRQDPGQGLRLIYYSQIVNDFQKGDIAEGYSVSREKKESFPLTVTSAQKNPTAFYLCASSLTQETQYFGPGTRLLVL.

J is TRBJ1-2 and V is TRBV27; maybe TRBD1 (5 bases). The V end was cut by 2 bases, the J end by 4 bases, with 8 bases between. There are 13 residues in the CDR3. The germline V gene encodes CDR1 MNHEY and CDR2 SMNVEV (reference sequence). CDR3 in DNA: TGTGCCAGCAGTTTACGCCAGGGCTATGGCTACACCTTC. Amino acid sequence: CASSLRQGYGYTF.

The rearrangement links TRBV5-1 to TRBJ2-3; D gene unclear. Germline loops: CDR1 SGHRS, CDR2 YFSETQ. This CDR3 is built from 13 residues. Trimming took off 2 bases at V and 3 bases at J, with 7 bases between the two ends. The CDR3 DNA follows: TGCGCCAGCAGCTTTATCCCAACAGATACGCAGTATTTT. Amino acid sequence: CASSFIPTDTQYF.